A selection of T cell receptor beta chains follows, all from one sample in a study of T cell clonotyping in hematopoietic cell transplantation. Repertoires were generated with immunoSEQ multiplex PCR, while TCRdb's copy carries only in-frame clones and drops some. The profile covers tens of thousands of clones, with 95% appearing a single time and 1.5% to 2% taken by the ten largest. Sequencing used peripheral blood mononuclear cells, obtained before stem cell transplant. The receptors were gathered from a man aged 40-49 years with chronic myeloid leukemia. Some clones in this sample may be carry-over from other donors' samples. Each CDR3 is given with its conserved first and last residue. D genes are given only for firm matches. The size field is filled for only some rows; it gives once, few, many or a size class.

CASSVRGTDSSYEQYF	TGTGCCAGCAGCGTAAGGGGGACAGATAGCTCCTACGAGCAGTACTTC	.	TRBV9	TRBJ2-7	TRBD1
CASSLEGDGLYGYTF	TGTGCCAGCAGCTTAGAGGGTGACGGCCTCTATGGCTACACCTTC	.	TRBV7-2	TRBJ1-2	.
CASSSDRGLLAKNIQYF	TGTGCCAGCAGCTCGGACAGGGGCCTACTAGCCAAAAACATTCAGTACTTC	.	TRBV5-6	TRBJ2-4	TRBD1
CASTSRRSLHYGYTF	TGTGCCAGTACTTCGAGGCGGAGCCTGCACTATGGCTACACCTTC	.	TRBV19	TRBJ1-2	.
CASSSQEYGYTF	TGCGCCAGCAGCTCCCAGGAGTATGGCTACACCTTC	.	TRBV5-1	TRBJ1-2	.
CAWSARLGFSSSYNSPLHF	TGTGCCTGGAGCGCCAGACTGGGTTTCTCCAGCTCCTATAATTCACCCCTCCACTTT	.	TRBV30	TRBJ1-6	.
CASRIHYEQYF	TGTGCCAGCAGGATACACTACGAGCAGTACTTC	once	TRBV28	TRBJ2-7	.
CAWSDSHQPQHF	TGTGCCTGGAGTGACAGTCATCAGCCCCAGCATTTT	once	TRBV30	TRBJ1-5	.
CASSYGTGGTDTQYF	TGTGCCAGCAGCTATGGGACAGGGGGCACAGATACGCAGTATTTT	.	TRBV7-7	TRBJ2-3	TRBD1
CASSSAGEGMNTEAFF	TGTGCCAGCAGTTCCGCGGGGGAGGGAATGAACACTGAAGCTTTCTTT	.	TRBV27	TRBJ1-1	.
CASSRTGGSNTEAFF	TGCGCCAGCAGTCGAACAGGGGGTTCGAACACTGAAGCTTTCTTT	.	TRBV5-1	TRBJ1-1	TRBD1
CASLGQGRFYGYTF	TGTGCCAGCCTAGGCCAGGGGCGGTTCTATGGCTACACCTTC	.	TRBV6-1	TRBJ1-2	.
CASSEGNYQPQHF	TGTGCCAGCAGTGAAGGCAATTATCAGCCCCAGCATTTT	.	TRBV25-1	TRBJ1-5	.
CASSYSWQKDEAFF	TGTGCCAGCAGTTACTCGTGGCAGAAGGATGAAGCTTTCTTT	.	TRBV6-5	TRBJ1-1	.
CASSLGTGGNGYTF	TGTGCCAGCAGCTTGGGGACAGGGGGGAATGGCTACACCTTC	.	TRBV7-6	TRBJ1-2	TRBD1
CATEGCSGANVLTF	TGCGCCACCGAGGGGTGTTCTGGGGCCAACGTCCTGACTTTC	.	TRBV4-3	TRBJ2-6	.
CASSLRPARSEKLFF	TGTGCCAGCAGCCTTCGTCCTGCTAGGAGTGAAAAACTGTTTTTT	.	TRBV5-8	TRBJ1-4	.
CASSKEVDSGGPNTGELFF	TGTGCCAGCAGCAAAGAAGTGGATAGCGGGGGTCCAAACACCGGGGAGCTGTTTTTT	.	TRBV21-1	TRBJ2-2	.
CASSGNPSGNTIYF	TGTGCCAGCAGTGGGAATCCCTCTGGAAACACCATATATTTT	.	TRBV7-8	TRBJ1-3	.
CASSPPFNRRFYSNQPQHF	TGTGCCAGCAGCCCACCGTTTAACAGGCGCTTTTATAGCAATCAGCCCCAGCATTTT	.	TRBV7-2	TRBJ1-5	.
CASSFQGRSYEQYF	TGTGCCAGCAGCTTCCAGGGAAGATCCTACGAGCAGTACTTC	.	TRBV11-3	TRBJ2-7	.
CSVEFRYYYGNTIYF	TGCAGCGTTGAATTCAGGTACTACTATGGAAACACCATATATTTT	few	TRBV29-1	TRBJ1-3	.
CASSVAAGSYNEQFF	TGTGCCAGCAGCGTAGCGGCGGGGTCCTACAATGAGCAGTTCTTC	.	TRBV9	TRBJ2-1	.
CASSSSDRGHGYTF	TGTGCCAGCAGCTCAAGTGACAGGGGGCACGGCTACACCTTC	.	TRBV7-9	TRBJ1-2	TRBD1
CASSRATSRTEAFF	TGTGCCAGCAGCCGAGCGACCTCGAGGACTGAAGCTTTCTTT	.	TRBV9	TRBJ1-1	.
CASSRHLQETQYF	TGTGCCAGCAGCCGACACTTACAAGAGACCCAGTACTTC	.	TRBV14	TRBJ2-5	.
CASSYTGGAYPQHF	TGTGCCAGCAGCTATACAGGGGGCGCGTACCCCCAGCATTTT	.	TRBV11-2	TRBJ1-5	TRBD1
CASSVWAGYSLSGYNEQFF	TGTGCCAGCAGTGTGTGGGCGGGCTACTCCCTCTCCGGGTACAATGAGCAGTTCTTC	.	TRBV11-1	TRBJ2-1	.
CASRLYGTVNTEAFF	TGTGCCAGCAGGTTGTACGGGACAGTCAACACTGAAGCTTTCTTT	.	TRBV6-6	TRBJ1-1	TRBD1
CASSFNYQGGEQYF	TGTGCCAGCAGCTTTAATTACCAGGGCGGCGAGCAGTACTTC	.	TRBV7-2	TRBJ2-7	.
CAIRSGGTDGYTF	TGTGCCATCAGGTCAGGGGGCACAGATGGCTACACCTTC	.	TRBV10-3	TRBJ1-2	TRBD1
CASSQGDRVYEQYF	TGTGCCAGCAGCCAGGGGGACAGGGTCTACGAGCAGTACTTC	.	TRBV6-5	TRBJ2-7	TRBD1
CASSPWGAGANVLTF	TGTGCCAGTAGTCCCTGGGGGGCTGGGGCCAACGTCCTGACTTTC	.	TRBV19	TRBJ2-6	.
CASSQWNLDTQYF	TGCGCCAGCAGCCAGTGGAACTTAGATACGCAGTATTTT	.	TRBV4-1	TRBJ2-3	.
CASRAGTASSYNSPLHF	TGTGCCAGCAGAGCTGGGACGGCGAGCTCCTATAATTCACCCCTCCACTTT	.	TRBV2	TRBJ1-6	.
CASREGPYQPQHF	TGTGCCAGCAGGGAGGGTCCCTACCAGCCCCAGCATTTT	.	TRBV6-1	TRBJ1-5	.
CASSSGWTNEKLFF	TGTGCCAGCAGTTCGGGGTGGACTAATGAAAAACTGTTTTTT	.	TRBV27	TRBJ1-4	.
CASRRPGREELFF	TGTGCCAGCAGGCGACCGGGGCGCGAGGAGCTGTTTTTT	.	TRBV28	TRBJ2-2	.
CASSLNGNTEAFF	TGTGCCAGCAGCTTAAACGGGAACACTGAAGCTTTCTTT	.	TRBV7-3	TRBJ1-1	.
CAWSNGGRQPQHF	TGTGCCTGGAGTAATGGGGGGCGTCAGCCCCAGCATTTT	.	TRBV30	TRBJ1-5	.
CAVRRDRGNYGYTF	TGTGCCGTCAGGCGGGACAGGGGGAACTATGGCTACACCTTC	.	TRBV28	TRBJ1-2	TRBD1
CASSPRGGYGYTF	TGTGCCAGCAGCCCCAGGGGAGGCTATGGCTACACCTTC	.	TRBV9	TRBJ1-2	.
CASSPDWGGTNEQYF	TGTGCCAGCAGCCCGGATTGGGGCGGGACAAACGAGCAGTACTTC	.	TRBV7-6	TRBJ2-7	.
CASSLRPSGQGAKDTQYF	TGTGCCAGCAGCTTACGGCCCTCCGGACAGGGGGCGAAAGATACGCAGTATTTT	.	TRBV7-9	TRBJ2-3	TRBD1
CASSFSGQGLYEQYF	TGTGCCAGCAGCTTTTCGGGACAGGGCCTCTACGAGCAGTACTTC	.	TRBV7-3	TRBJ2-7	TRBD1
CASSYQQGTEAFF	TGTGCCAGCAGTTACCAACAGGGCACTGAAGCTTTCTTT	.	TRBV6-5	TRBJ1-1	.
CASGRQYEQYF	TGTGCCAGCGGTCGACAATACGAGCAGTACTTC	.	TRBV28	TRBJ2-7	.
CASRSSRNIQYF	TGTGCCAGCAGGTCCTCCAGAAACATTCAGTACTTC	.	TRBV6-5	TRBJ2-4	.
CASSLMLGANVLTF	TGTGCCAGCAGCTTAATGCTTGGGGCCAACGTCCTGACTTTC	.	TRBV7-2	TRBJ2-6	.
CASSEGSGRGSYGYTF	TGTGCCAGCAGTGAAGGGTCGGGAAGGGGCTCCTATGGCTACACCTTC	.	TRBV6-1	TRBJ1-2	.